These 3 T cell receptor beta chains came from one sample sequenced in a study of blood T cells in healthy people across ages (dated by TCRdb to between 2014 and 2017). The library was generated by 5' RACE. The data were produced on an Illumina HiSeq 2500. A second PCR of roughly 7 to 11 cycles was performed with a sample-barcoded 5' primer and a J-beta primer mix. Using fastp trimming at Q25 and MiXCR clonotype assembly, TCRdb reanalyzed the public sequencing data and kept in-frame beta chains. For every CDR3 protein sequence, its rows merge into one entry that carries the most common genes and DNA. This sample holds 1,100,000 or so distinct CDR3 sequences; under 55% were observed only once. 18% of the sample goes to the ten largest clones. The sequencing sample was made of blood. These receptors were collected from an older woman in good health.

The rearrangement joins TRBV15 to TRBJ2-5, with 8 bases identical to TRBD1. Germline CDR1 reads LNHNV; CDR2 reads YYDKDF (reference sequence). V trimming: 4 bases; J trimming: 5 bases; junction bases outside the gene matches: 6. CDR3 size: 14 residues. CDR3 nucleotides: TGTGCCACCAGCACCCGACAGGGGTGGGAGACCCAGTACTTC. Its protein product is CATSTRQGWETQYF.

The chain is built from TRBV5-1 and TRBJ2-1; D not certain. Trimming removed 0 bases at V and 6 bases at J, with 7 bases between. The germline V gene encodes CDR1 SGHRS and CDR2 YFSETQ. This CDR3 has 13 amino acids. CDR3 amino acids: CASSLEGFNEQFF. The CDR3 DNA is TGCGCCAGCAGCTTGGAGGGTTTCAATGAGCAGTTCTTC.

The genes are TRBV10-3 and TRBJ2-5; either TRBD1 or TRBD2 may fit D (5 bases each). CDR1 and CDR2 (germline): ENHRY, SYGVKD. This CDR3 spans 17 amino acids. Trimming removed 1 base at V and 5 bases at J, with 20 bases between. The CDR3 loop reads CAISELGRGARSETQYF. Here the CDR3 DNA reads TGTGCCATCAGTGAGTTGGGGAGAGGGGCTCGCAGCGAGACCCAGTACTTC.